The T cell receptor (beta chain) described here comes from a study of T cells expressing NK-cell markers. Study-wide background: According to the study, TCR beta repertoires originated from sorted CD3+CD56+NKG2C+, CD3+CD56+NKG2C- and CD3+CD56-NKG2C+ T cells. Seven of the eight sequenced donors were classified as HCMV-seropositive, and one was classified as seronegative.

Germline-derived CDR1 and CDR2 are LGHDT and YNNKEL (reference sequence). CDR3 size: 15 residues. A 5'RACE template switching approach incorporating UMIs was used to make TCR beta cDNA. TCRdb re-called the 5' RACE reads and shows each CDR3 protein once, DNA omitted. The sample table sets out approximately 420,000 distinct CDR3 sequences. Material for sequencing was blood T cells: a sorted CD56 or NKG2C T cell subset, CD4+ or CD8+ T cells, or bulk PBMC T cells (not recorded which). The genes are TRBV3-1 and TRBJ1-2; there is no DNA to check the TCRdb D call of TRBD1. The source of this sequence is a woman aged 45-60 years in good health. CDR3 loop: CASSLSRLIHYGYTF.